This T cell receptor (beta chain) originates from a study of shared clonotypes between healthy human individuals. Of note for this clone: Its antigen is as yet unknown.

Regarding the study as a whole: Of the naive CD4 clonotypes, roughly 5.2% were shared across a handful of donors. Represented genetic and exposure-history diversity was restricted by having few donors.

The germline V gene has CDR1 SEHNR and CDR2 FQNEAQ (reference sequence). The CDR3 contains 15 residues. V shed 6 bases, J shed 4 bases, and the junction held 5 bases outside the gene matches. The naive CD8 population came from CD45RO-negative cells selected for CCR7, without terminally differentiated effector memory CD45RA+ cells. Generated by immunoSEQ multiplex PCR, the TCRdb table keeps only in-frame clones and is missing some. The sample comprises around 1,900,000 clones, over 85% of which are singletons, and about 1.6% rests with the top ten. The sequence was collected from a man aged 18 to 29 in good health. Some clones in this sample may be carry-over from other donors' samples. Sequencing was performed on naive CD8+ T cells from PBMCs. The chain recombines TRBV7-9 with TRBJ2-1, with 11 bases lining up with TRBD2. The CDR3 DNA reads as TGTGCCAGCAGGGTAGCGGGAGGGCGGTACAATGAGCAGTTCTTC. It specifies CASRVAGGRYNEQFF.